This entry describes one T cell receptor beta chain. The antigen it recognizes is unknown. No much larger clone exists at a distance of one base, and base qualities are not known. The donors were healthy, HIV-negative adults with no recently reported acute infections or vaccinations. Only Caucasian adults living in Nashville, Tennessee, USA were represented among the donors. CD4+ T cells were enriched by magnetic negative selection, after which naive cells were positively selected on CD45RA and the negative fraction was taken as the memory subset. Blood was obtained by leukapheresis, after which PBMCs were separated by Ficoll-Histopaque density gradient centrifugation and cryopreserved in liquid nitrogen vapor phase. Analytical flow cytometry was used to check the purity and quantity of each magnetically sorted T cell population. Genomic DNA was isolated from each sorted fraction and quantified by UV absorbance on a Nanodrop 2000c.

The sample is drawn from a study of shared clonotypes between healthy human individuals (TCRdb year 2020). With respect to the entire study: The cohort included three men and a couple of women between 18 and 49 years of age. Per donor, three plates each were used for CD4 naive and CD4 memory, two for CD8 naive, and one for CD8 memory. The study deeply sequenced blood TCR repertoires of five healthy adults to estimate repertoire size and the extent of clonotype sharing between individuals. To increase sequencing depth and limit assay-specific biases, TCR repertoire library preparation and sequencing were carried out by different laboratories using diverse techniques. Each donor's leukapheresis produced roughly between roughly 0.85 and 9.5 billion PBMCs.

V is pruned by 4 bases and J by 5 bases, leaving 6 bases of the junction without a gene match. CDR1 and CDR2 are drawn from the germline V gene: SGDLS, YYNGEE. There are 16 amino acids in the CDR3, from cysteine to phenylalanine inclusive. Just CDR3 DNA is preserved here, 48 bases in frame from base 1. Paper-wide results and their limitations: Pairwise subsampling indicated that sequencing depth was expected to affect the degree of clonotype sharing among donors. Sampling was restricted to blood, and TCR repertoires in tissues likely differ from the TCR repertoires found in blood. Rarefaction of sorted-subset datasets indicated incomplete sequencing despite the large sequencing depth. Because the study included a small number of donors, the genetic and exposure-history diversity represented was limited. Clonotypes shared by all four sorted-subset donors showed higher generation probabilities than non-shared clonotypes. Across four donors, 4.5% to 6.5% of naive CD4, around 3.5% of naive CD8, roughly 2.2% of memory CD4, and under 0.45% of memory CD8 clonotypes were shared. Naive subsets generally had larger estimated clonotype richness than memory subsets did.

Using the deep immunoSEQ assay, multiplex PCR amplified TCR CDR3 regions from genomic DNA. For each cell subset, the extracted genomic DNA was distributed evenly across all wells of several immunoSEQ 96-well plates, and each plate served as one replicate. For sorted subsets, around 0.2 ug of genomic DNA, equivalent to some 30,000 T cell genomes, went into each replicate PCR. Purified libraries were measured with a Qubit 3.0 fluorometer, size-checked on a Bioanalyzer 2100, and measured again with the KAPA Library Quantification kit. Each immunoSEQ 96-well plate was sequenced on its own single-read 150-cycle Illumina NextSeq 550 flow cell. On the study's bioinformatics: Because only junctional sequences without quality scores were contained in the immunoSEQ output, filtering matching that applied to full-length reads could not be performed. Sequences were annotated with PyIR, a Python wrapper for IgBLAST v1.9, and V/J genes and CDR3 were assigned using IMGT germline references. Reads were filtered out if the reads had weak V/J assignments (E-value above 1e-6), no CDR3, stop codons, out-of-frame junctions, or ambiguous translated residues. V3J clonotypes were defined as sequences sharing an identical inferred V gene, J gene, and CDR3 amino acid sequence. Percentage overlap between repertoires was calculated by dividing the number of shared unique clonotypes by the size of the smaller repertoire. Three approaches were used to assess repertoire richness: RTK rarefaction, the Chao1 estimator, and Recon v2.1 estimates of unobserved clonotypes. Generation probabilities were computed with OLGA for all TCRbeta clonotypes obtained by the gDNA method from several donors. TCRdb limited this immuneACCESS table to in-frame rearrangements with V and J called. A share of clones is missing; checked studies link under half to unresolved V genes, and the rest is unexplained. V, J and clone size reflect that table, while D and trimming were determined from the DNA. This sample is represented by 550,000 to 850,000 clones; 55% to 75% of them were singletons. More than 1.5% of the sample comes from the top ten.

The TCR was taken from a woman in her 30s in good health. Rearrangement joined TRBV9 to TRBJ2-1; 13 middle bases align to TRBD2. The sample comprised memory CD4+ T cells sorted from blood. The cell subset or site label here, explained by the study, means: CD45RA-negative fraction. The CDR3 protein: CASSPRGLAGNNEQFF. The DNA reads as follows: TGTGCCAGCAGCCCACGGGGACTAGCGGGAAACAATGAGCAGTTCTTC. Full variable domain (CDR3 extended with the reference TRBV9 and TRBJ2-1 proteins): DSGVTQTPKHLITATGQRVTLRCSPRSGDLSVYWYQQSLDQGLQFLIQYYNGEERAKGNILERFSAQQFPDLHSELNLSSLELGDSALYFCASSPRGLAGNNEQFFGPGTRLTVL.